Listed here are 9 T cell receptor beta chains from one sample, sequenced in a study of blood T cells in healthy people across ages. The use of a sample-barcoded 5' primer and a J-beta primer mix characterized a second PCR of about 7 to 12 cycles. TCRdb ran MiXCR on the 5' RACE reads and lists one entry per CDR3 protein. This table has 800,000 or so distinct CDR3 sequences, 35% to 60% appearing once. Sample: blood. The receptors originated from a man of 80 years or more in good health.

This clonotype showed up just once. The CDR3 here is CASSLLWTSMGTDTQYF. The CDR3 coding sequence is TGTGCCAGCAGCCTCCTTTGGACTAGCATGGGCACAGATACGCAGTATTTT. V usage is TRBV11-2 and J usage is TRBJ2-3, with 8 positions matching TRBD2. Germline CDR1 reads SGHAT; CDR2 reads FQNNGV. CDR3 length equals 17 residues. Unmatched junction bases numbered 11, after V lost 5 bases and J lost 1 base.

V usage is TRBV7-9 and J usage is TRBJ2-5, with no clear D. CDR1 SEHNR and CDR2 FQNEAQ come from the germline V gene (reference sequence). This CDR3 spans 16 amino acids. V was pared by 7 bases and J by 11 bases, with 29 bases between. The CDR3 loop reads CASINTSAIGWGEQYF. CDR3 sequence (DNA): TGTGCCAGCATCAACACGTCCGCAATCGGGTGGGGTGAGCAGTACTTC.

This clonotype was picked up a small number of times. The chain has TRBV9 and TRBJ2-1, with D hard to call. Per germline, CDR1 SGDLS and CDR2 YYNGEE. The ends were cut back, 3 bases at V and 7 bases at J, with 8 bases in the middle. This CDR3 is built from 12 residues. The CDR3 protein is CASSESDNEQFF. CDR3 in DNA: TGTGCCAGCAGCGAGAGCGATAATGAGCAGTTCTTC.

This clonotype was seen a handful of times. The J gene is TRBJ2-5, the V gene TRBV20-1, with D possibly being TRBD1 or TRBD2 (5 bases each). The germline gives CDR1 DFQATT, CDR2 SNEGSKA (reference sequence). This CDR3 is 16 amino acids long. Trimming cost V 6 bases and J 5 bases, with 25 bases left between them. CDR3 coding DNA: TGCAGTGCCTCTGCGCTAGCCCGGACCTCAGGGGAGACCCAGTACTTC. Translated: CSASALARTSGETQYF.

J is TRBJ1-1 and V is TRBV28; D is uncertain. Trimming stripped 6 bases from V and 4 bases from J, with 18 bases between. Per germline, CDR1 MDHEN and CDR2 SYDVKM. The CDR3 is 15 amino acids. CDR3 protein: CASRPLGAGSTEAFF. The DNA of the CDR3 is TGTGCCAGCAGACCCCTGGGAGCAGGTTCCACTGAAGCTTTCTTT.

The rearrangement joins TRBV28 to TRBJ2-7; D is unresolved. The CDR3 is made up of 13 amino acids. Germline V gene data show CDR1 as MDHEN and CDR2 as SYDVKM. Trimming took 5 bases from V and 3 from J, leaving 11 bases between them. CDR3 sequence reads: CASSTTPGYEQYF. CDR3 sequence (DNA): TGTGCCAGCAGTACGACCCCCGGCTACGAGCAGTACTTC. The whole variable domain, filled in from reference TRBV28 and TRBJ2-7, reads DVKVTQSSRYLVKRTGEKVFLECVQDMDHENMFWYRQDPGLGLRLIYFSYDVKMKEKGDIPEGYSVSREKKERFSLILESASTNQTSMYLCASSTTPGYEQYFGPGTRLTVT.

The chain combines TRBV12-3 or TRBV12-4 with TRBJ1-6, with D tentatively TRBD1 (5 bases). V lost 7 bases, J lost 8 bases, and 18 bases lay in between. The CDR3 sequence is 15 residues long. Here the CDR3 reads CASTPPGRDDSPLHF. Here the CDR3 DNA reads TGTGCCAGCACCCCACCGGGCAGGGATGATTCACCCCTCCACTTT.

Regarding this clonotype: The junction does not match germline at one end; this may be a read error. The chain combines TRBV12-3 or TRBV12-4 with TRBJ2-5; D perhaps matches TRBD2 (5 bases). The CDR3 loop spans 16 amino acids. The CDR3 reads CASSPLGRARQETQYF. CDR3 sequence (DNA): TGTGCCAGCAGCCCGTTAGGGAGAGCTCGACAAGAGACCCAGTATTTC.

The sample holds a few counts of this clonotype. The chain carries TRBV27 and TRBJ2-5, with D possibly TRBD1 on 6 matching bases. The end of the DNA aligns better with TRBJ2-7, so the J call may be wrong. This CDR3 is 16 amino acids long. Germline CDR1 is MNHEY and CDR2 is SMNVEV (reference sequence). CDR3 DNA: TGTGCCAGCAGTTTGACGGGGCAAAGGGGGTCGGGCGAGCAGTACTTC. It codes for CASSLTGQRGSGEQYF.